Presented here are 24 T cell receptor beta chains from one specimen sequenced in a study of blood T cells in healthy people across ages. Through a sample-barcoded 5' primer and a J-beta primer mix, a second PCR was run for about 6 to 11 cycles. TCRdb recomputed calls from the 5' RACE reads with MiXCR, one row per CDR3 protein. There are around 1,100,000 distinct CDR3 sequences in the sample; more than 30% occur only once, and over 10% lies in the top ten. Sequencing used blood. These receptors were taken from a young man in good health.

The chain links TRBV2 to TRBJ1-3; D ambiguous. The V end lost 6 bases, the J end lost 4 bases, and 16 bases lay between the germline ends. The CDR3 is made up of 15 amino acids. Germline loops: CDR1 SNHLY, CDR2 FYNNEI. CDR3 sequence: CASSLGRSIGNTIYF. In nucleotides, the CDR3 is TGTGCCAGCAGCCTAGGACGGAGTATAGGAAACACCATATATTTT.

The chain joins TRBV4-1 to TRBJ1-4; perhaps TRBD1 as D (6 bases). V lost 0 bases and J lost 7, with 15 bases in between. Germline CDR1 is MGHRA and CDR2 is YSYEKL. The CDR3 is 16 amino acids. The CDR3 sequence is CASSQDGRGVGEKLFF. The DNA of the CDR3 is TGCGCCAGCAGCCAAGATGGCAGGGGAGTCGGTGAAAAACTGTTTTTT.

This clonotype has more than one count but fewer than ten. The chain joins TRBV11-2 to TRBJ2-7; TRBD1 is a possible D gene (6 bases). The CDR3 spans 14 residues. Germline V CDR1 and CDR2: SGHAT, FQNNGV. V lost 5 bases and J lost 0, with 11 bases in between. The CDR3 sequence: CASSKEDSSYEQYF. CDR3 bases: TGTGCCAGCAGCAAGGAGGACAGCTCCTACGAGCAGTACTTC.

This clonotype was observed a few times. CDR3 DNA sequence: TGTGCCAGCAGTTTAATAGGGGTATTGAATTCACCCCTCCACTTT. It is translated as CASSLIGVLNSPLHF. The chain uses TRBV12-3 or TRBV12-4 and TRBJ1-6, with D perhaps matching TRBD1 (5 bases). V was trimmed by 2 bases and J by 7 bases, leaving 12 bases between them. This CDR3 has 15 residues.

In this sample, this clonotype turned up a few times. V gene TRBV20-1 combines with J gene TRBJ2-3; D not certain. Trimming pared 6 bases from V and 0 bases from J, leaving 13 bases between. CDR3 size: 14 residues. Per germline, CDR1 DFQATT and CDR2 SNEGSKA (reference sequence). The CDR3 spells CSARRKLSTDTQYF. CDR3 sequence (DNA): TGCAGTGCGCGTAGGAAACTTAGCACAGATACGCAGTATTTT.

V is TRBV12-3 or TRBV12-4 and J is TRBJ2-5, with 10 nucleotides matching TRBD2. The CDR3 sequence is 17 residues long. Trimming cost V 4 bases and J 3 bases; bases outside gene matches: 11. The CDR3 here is CASSSLAGPLEEETQYF. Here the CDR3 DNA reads TGTGCCAGCAGTTCACTAGCGGGGCCCCTAGAAGAAGAGACCCAGTACTTC.

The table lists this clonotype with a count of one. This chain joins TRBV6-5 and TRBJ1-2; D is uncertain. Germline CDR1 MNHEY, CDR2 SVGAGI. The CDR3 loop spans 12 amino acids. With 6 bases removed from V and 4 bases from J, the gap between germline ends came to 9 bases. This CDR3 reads CASRPTVYGYTF. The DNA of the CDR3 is TGTGCCAGCAGGCCCACAGTCTATGGCTACACCTTC.

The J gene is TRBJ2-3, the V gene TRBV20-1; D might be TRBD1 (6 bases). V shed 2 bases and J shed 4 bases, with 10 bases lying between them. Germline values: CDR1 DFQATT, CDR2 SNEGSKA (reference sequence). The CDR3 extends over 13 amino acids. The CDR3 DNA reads TGCAGTGCTAGACGGGACATGGCAGATACGCAGTATTTT. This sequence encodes CSARRDMADTQYF.

The CDR3 DNA reads TGTGCCAGCAGTTTAGCGCAGGGGGGACAAAACATTCAGTACTTC. It specifies CASSLAQGGQNIQYF. V and J are TRBV12-3 or TRBV12-4 and TRBJ2-7, with D maybe TRBD1 (7 bases). The J call could be wrong; TRBJ2-4 is a better fit for the DNA end. The CDR3 is 15 amino acids.

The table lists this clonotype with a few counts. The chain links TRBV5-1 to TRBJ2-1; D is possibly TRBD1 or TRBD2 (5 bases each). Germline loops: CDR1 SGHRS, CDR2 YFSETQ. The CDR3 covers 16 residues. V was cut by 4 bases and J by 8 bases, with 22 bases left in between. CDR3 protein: CASSTYRDPSQDEQFF. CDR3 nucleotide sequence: TGCGCCAGCAGCACATACCGGGACCCCTCGCAAGATGAGCAGTTCTTC.

Here the CDR3 reads CASIPSATNEKLFF. For the CDR3, the DNA is TGTGCCAGCATCCCATCTGCAACTAATGAAAAACTGTTTTTT. This sequence joins TRBV2 and TRBJ1-4; D not certain. The CDR3 is made up of 14 amino acids. CDR1 and CDR2 from the germline V gene are SNHLY and FYNNEI. Trimming stripped 7 bases from V and 0 bases from J, with 9 bases between.

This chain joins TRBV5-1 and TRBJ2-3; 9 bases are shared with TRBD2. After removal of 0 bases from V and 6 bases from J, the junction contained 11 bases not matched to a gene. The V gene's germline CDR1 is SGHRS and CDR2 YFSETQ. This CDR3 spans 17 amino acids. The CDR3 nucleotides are TGCGCCAGCAGCTTGGTGCTAGCGGGATCCCAAAGGGATACGCAGTATTTT. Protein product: CASSLVLAGSQRDTQYF.

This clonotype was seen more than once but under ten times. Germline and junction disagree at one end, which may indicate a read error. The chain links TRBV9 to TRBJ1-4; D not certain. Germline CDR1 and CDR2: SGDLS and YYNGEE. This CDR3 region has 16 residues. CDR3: CASIVAGRAPGNELFF. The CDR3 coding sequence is TGTGCCAGCATCGTAGCTGGAAGGGCCCCGGGGAACGAACTGTTTTTT.

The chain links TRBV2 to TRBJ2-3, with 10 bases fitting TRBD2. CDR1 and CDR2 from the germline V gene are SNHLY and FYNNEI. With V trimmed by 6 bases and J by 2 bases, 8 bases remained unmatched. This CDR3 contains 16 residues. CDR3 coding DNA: TGTGCCAGCAGGCCATGGACTAGCGGCAACACAGATACGCAGTATTTT. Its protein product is CASRPWTSGNTDTQYF.

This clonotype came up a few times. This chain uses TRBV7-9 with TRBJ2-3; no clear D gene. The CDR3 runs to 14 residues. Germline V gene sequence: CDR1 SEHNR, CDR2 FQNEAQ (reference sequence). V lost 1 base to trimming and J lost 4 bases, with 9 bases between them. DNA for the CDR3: TGTGCCAGCAGCTTAGATATGGGCCCAGATACGCAGTATTTT. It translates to CASSLDMGPDTQYF.

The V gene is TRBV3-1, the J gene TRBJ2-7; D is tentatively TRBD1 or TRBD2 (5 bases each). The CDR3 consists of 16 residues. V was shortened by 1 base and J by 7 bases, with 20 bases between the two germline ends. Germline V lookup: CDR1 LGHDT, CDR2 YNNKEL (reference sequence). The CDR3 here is CASSQGSRGISREQYF. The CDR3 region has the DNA TGTGCCAGCAGCCAAGGTTCGAGGGGTATATCGCGTGAGCAGTACTTC.

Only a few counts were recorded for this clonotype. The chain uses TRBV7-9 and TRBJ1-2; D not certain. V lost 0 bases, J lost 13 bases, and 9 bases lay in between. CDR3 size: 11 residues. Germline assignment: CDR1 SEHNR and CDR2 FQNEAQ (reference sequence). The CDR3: CASSLAKTFTF. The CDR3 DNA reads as TGTGCCAGCAGCTTAGCCAAGACGTTCACCTTC.

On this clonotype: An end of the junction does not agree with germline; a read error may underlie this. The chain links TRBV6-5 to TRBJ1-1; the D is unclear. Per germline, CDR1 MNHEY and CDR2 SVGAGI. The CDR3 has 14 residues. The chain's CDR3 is CAGSLQSRATEAFF. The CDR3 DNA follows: TGCGCCGGCAGTTTACAGAGCCGAGCCACTGAAGCTTTCTTT.

The CDR3 coding sequence is TGTGCCAGCAGCTTGAGGGGACTAGCGGGGGGGCTAGGGGATACGCAGTATTTT. It yields the protein CASSLRGLAGGLGDTQYF. The rearrangement joins TRBV7-2 to TRBJ2-3; TRBD2 agrees at 16 bases. The CDR3 is 18 amino acids. Germline CDR1 is SGHTA and CDR2 is FQGNSA. V was pared by 3 bases and J by 6 bases, with 9 bases of the junction left unmatched.

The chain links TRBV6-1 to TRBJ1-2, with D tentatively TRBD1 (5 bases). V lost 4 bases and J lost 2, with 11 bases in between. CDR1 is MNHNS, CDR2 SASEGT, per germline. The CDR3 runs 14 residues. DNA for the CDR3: TGTGCCAGCAGTGCCCAGACAGTAAACTATGGCTACACCTTC. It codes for CASSAQTVNYGYTF.

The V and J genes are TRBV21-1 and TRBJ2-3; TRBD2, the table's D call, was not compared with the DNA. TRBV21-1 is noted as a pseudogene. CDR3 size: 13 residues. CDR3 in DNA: TGTGCCAGCAGCCCAGAGGGTAGAGATACGCAGTATTTT. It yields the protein CASSPEGRDTQYF.

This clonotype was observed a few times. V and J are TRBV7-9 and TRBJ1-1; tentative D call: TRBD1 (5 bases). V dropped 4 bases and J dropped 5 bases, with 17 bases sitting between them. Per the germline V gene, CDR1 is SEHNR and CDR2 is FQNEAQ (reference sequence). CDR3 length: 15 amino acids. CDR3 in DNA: TGTGCCAGCAGCTCAAGAAGGGGTCAGGGTACTGAAGCTTTCTTT. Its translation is CASSSRRGQGTEAFF.

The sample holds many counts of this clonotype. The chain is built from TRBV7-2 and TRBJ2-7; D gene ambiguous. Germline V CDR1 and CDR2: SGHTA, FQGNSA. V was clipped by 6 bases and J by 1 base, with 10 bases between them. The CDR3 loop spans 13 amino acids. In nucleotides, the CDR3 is TGTGCCAGCAGTTTGGCGGATTCCTACGAGCAGTACTTC. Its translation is CASSLADSYEQYF.

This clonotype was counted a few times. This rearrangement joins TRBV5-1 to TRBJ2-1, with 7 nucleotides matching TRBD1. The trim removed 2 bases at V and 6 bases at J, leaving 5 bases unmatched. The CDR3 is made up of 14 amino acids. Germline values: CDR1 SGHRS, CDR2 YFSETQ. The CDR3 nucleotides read TGCGCCAGCAGCTTAACAGGGGTACCCAATGAGCAGTTCTTC. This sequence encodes CASSLTGVPNEQFF.